Shown below are 29 T cell receptor beta chains from a single sample sequenced in a study of blood T cells in healthy people across ages. Alongside a J-beta primer mix, a sample-barcoded 5' primer served in a second PCR lasting about 7 to 12 cycles. Each CDR3 protein is one row after TCRdb ran MiXCR on the 5' RACE reads. The repertoire holds around 780,000 distinct CDR3 sequences, roughly 26% seen once, with 2.5% to 3.5% in the top ten. These data are also associated with another study on T cells of mothers and their children.

The sequencing sample was made of blood. The receptors were gathered from a boy aged 10-17 years in good health.

This clonotype was detected ten times or more. The J gene is TRBJ2-7, the V gene TRBV4-1; 11 bases align to TRBD2. CDR3 size: 16 residues. Germline V CDR1 and CDR2: MGHRA, YSYEKL. V lost 1 base to trimming and J lost 4 bases; unmatched junction nucleotides: 6. Here the CDR3 reads CASSQGFSSGGYEQYF. CDR3 sequence (DNA): TGCGCCAGCAGCCAAGGGTTCTCTAGCGGGGGGTACGAGCAGTACTTC.

The V and J genes are TRBV28 and TRBJ1-5; the match to TRBD1 covers 7 bases. The V segment lost 7 bases and the J segment 9 bases; nucleotides outside the gene matches: 15. This CDR3 is 15 amino acids long. Germline values: CDR1 MDHEN, CDR2 SYDVKM. The CDR3 is CASIFRPGGHRPQHF. CDR3 DNA: TGTGCCAGCATCTTTCGGCCAGGGGGTCATCGGCCCCAGCATTTT. The full variable domain, completed using reference TRBV28 and TRBJ1-5, is DVKVTQSSRYLVKRTGEKVFLECVQDMDHENMFWYRQDPGLGLRLIYFSYDVKMKEKGDIPEGYSVSREKKERFSLILESASTNQTSMYLCASIFRPGGHRPQHFGDGTRLSIL.

The V gene is TRBV11-2, the J gene TRBJ2-2; 9 positions agree with TRBD1. Unmatched junction bases numbered 5, after V lost 3 bases and J lost 6 bases. The V gene's germline CDR1 is SGHAT and CDR2 FQNNGV. This CDR3 is 15 amino acids long. The CDR3: CASSLNRGRAGELFF. Here the CDR3 DNA reads TGTGCCAGCAGCTTGAACAGGGGGCGCGCCGGGGAGCTGTTTTTT.

The V and J genes are TRBV14 and TRBJ1-5; weak D call: TRBD1 (6 bases). The CDR3 consists of 15 residues. Trimming pared 3 bases from V and 1 base from J, leaving 10 bases between. CDR1 SGHDN and CDR2 FVKESK come from the germline V gene. The CDR3 region is CASSHNRVSNQPQHF. The CDR3 region has the DNA TGTGCCAGCAGCCACAACAGGGTCAGCAATCAGCCCCAGCATTTT.

This clonotype was recorded a few times. The V and J genes are TRBV20-1 and TRBJ1-4, with a tentative D call TRBD1 (5 bases). Germline CDR1 DFQATT, CDR2 SNEGSKA (reference sequence). The germline V and J ends were trimmed by 6 bases and 0 bases, with 11 bases remaining between them. The CDR3 is 14 amino acids. The CDR3: CSAAEGTTNEKLFF. In nucleotides, the CDR3 is TGCAGTGCAGCTGAGGGGACAACTAATGAAAAACTGTTTTTT.

V gene TRBV30 combines with J gene TRBJ2-5, with D possibly matching TRBD1 (5 bases). This CDR3 has 13 residues. Germline CDR1 is GTSNPN and CDR2 is SVGIG (reference sequence). Trimming left V 0 bases short and J 11 bases short, with 16 bases between. CDR3 in DNA: TGTGCCTGGAGTGTCGTGGCAGGGCGTAATCAGTACTTC. Translation: CAWSVVAGRNQYF.

The V gene is TRBV3-1, the J gene TRBJ2-2; D remains unclear. The length of the CDR3 is 14 residues. Trimming removed 1 base at V and 6 bases at J, with 9 bases between. Germline V CDR1 and CDR2: LGHDT, YNNKEL (reference sequence). The CDR3 protein is CASSQGIESGELFF. CDR3 in DNA: TGTGCCAGCAGCCAAGGAATCGAATCCGGGGAGCTGTTTTTT.

The CDR3 DNA follows: TGCGCCAGCAGGACGCCAAGCGGGCAGACGGAGGAGCAGTTCTTC. It codes for CASRTPSGQTEEQFF. The chain has TRBV5-1 and TRBJ2-1; perhaps TRBD2 as D (6 bases). The CDR3 extends over 15 amino acids. Germline values: CDR1 SGHRS, CDR2 YFSETQ. Trimming left V 5 bases short and J 10 bases short, with 22 bases between.

V usage is TRBV6-2 or TRBV6-3 and J usage is TRBJ2-1, with D tentatively TRBD1 (6 bases). Trimming removed 4 bases from V and 2 bases from J, with 21 bases in between. The CDR3 has 18 amino acids. CDR1 MNHEY and CDR2 SVGEGT come from the germline V gene. CDR3: CASSFSLVGTNPYNEQFF. The DNA for the CDR3 is TGTGCCAGCAGTTTTTCTCTGGTTGGGACAAATCCCTACAATGAGCAGTTCTTC.

A single count supports this clonotype. The chain employs TRBV5-1 and TRBJ1-4; 8 bases line up with TRBD1. CDR1 is SGHRS, CDR2 YFSETQ, per germline. The CDR3 is made up of 14 amino acids. Germline trimming cut 4 bases from V and 7 bases from J; bases unmatched to any gene: 6. Here the CDR3 reads CASSDGQGAEKLFF. CDR3 sequence (DNA): TGCGCCAGCAGCGACGGACAGGGCGCTGAAAAACTGTTTTTT.

The chain carries TRBV10-2 and TRBJ2-2; weak D call: TRBD1 (7 bases). This CDR3 contains 18 residues. The V gene's germline CDR1 is WSHSY and CDR2 SAAADI. Trimming removed 0 bases from V and 3 bases from J, with 17 bases in between. The DNA of the CDR3 is TGCGCCAGCAGTGAGTCAAACGGGGGACAGAAGTACACCGGGGAGCTGTTTTTT. Amino acids: CASSESNGGQKYTGELFF.

Comments on this clonotype: One end of the junction fails to match germline, which may point to a read error. The chain uses TRBV29-1 and TRBJ2-1; D may be TRBD1 (8 bases). In germline, CDR1 is SQVTM, CDR2 ANQGSEA. This CDR3 has 16 amino acids. The CDR3 region is CSVAGRQGATYNEQLF. CDR3 DNA sequence: TGCAGCGTCGCCGGGAGGCAGGGGGCTACCTACAATGAGCAGCTCTTC.

This clonotype was seen at least ten times. The chain recombines TRBV7-2 with TRBJ2-3; no reliable D call. The CDR3 has 13 amino acids. Germline V gives CDR1 SGHTA, CDR2 FQGNSA. V dropped 2 bases and J dropped 1 base, with 4 bases sitting between them. The CDR3 spells CASSLFGTDTQYF. DNA of the CDR3: TGTGCCAGCAGCTTATTTGGCACAGATACGCAGTATTTT. The variable domain in full, with the rest retrieved from reference TRBV7-2 and TRBJ2-3, is GAGVSQSPSNKVTEKGKDVELRCDPISGHTALYWYRQSLGQGLEFLIYFQGNSAPDKSGLPSDRFSAERTGGSVSTLTIQRTQQEDSAVYLCASSLFGTDTQYFGPGTRLTVL.

This clonotype has only a few counts. The V gene is TRBV6-4, the J gene TRBJ2-1; D is perhaps TRBD1 or TRBD2 (5 bases each). Germline V lookup: CDR1 MRHNA, CDR2 SNTAGT. Trimming cost V 5 bases and J 5 bases, with 13 bases left between them. The CDR3 totals 14 residues. The CDR3: CASSTQGVDNEQFF. For the CDR3, the DNA is TGTGCCAGCAGTACCCAGGGAGTCGACAATGAGCAGTTCTTC.

This clonotype came up a few times. The rearrangement uses TRBV29-1 and TRBJ2-7; a weak D match, TRBD2 (5 bases). V gave up 3 bases and J gave up 3 bases, with 9 bases separating them. Germline V gives CDR1 SQVTM, CDR2 ANQGSEA. The CDR3 spans 12 residues. CDR3 DNA sequence: TGCAGCGTTGATCGGGCGGGCTACGAGCAGTACTTC. It specifies CSVDRAGYEQYF.

This clonotype is a singleton in its sample. The chain carries TRBV5-1 and TRBJ1-4; 7 positions match TRBD1. J was trimmed by 6 bases and V by 4 bases; bases with no gene match: 12. This CDR3 is 16 amino acids long. Germline V gene lookup returns CDR1 SGHRS and CDR2 YFSETQ. The CDR3 loop is CASSPGTEARDEKLFF. The CDR3 DNA is TGCGCCAGCAGCCCCGGGACAGAGGCCAGGGATGAAAAACTGTTTTTT.

V and J are TRBV11-2 and TRBJ2-7, with 10 bases identical to TRBD2. This CDR3 spans 15 amino acids. Germline V gene sequence: CDR1 SGHAT, CDR2 FQNNGV. The junction had 13 bases not matched to a gene; V was cut back by 5 bases and J by 9 bases. CDR3 region: CASSAAQAGGTRQYF. The CDR3 bases are TGTGCCAGCAGCGCCGCTCAAGCGGGGGGGACACGGCAGTACTTC.

This clonotype was found a few times. The chain links TRBV29-1 to TRBJ2-2, with D tentatively TRBD1 (6 bases). V lost 1 base and J lost 6, with 15 bases in between. CDR3 size: 15 residues. Germline V CDR1 and CDR2: SQVTM, ANQGSEA. CDR3 protein: CSVEAGQGWAGELFF. Written as DNA, the CDR3 is TGCAGCGTTGAAGCTGGGCAGGGGTGGGCCGGGGAGCTGTTTTTT.

This clonotype showed up just a few times. The V call is TRBV5-1, the J call TRBJ2-5; no reliable D call. The tail of the sequence fits TRBJ2-1 better, so the J call may be wrong. CDR1 SGHRS and CDR2 YFSETQ come from the germline V gene. The CDR3 length is 13 residues. CDR3 amino acids: CASSSTAFNEQFF. CDR3 nucleotide sequence: TGCGCCAGCAGCTCCACAGCCTTCAATGAGCAGTTCTTC.

This clonotype occurred a few times. The rearrangement uses TRBV2 and TRBJ2-6; perhaps TRBD2 as D (6 bases). V was clipped by 9 bases and J by 2 bases, with 11 bases between them. The CDR3 runs 14 residues. The germline CDR1 and CDR2 sequences are SNHLY and FYNNEI. CDR3 nucleotides: TGTGCCAGTGTCCGCGGGGCTGGGGCCAACGTCCTGACTTTC. Translating it yields CASVRGAGANVLTF.

This chain links TRBV2 with TRBJ2-5; D not certain. The DNA end favors TRBJ2-7, so the J call may be wrong. The CDR3 runs 13 residues. Germline loops: CDR1 SNHLY, CDR2 FYNNEI. As DNA, the CDR3 is TGTGCCAGCACTGGACCCTTGTCCTACGAGCAGTACTTC. As protein: CASTGPLSYEQYF.

This clonotype showed up just a few times. The chain employs TRBV29-1 and TRBJ2-7; 7 bases fit TRBD1. Judging by the DNA end, TRBJ2-1 fits better; the J call may be wrong. Per germline, CDR1 SQVTM and CDR2 ANQGSEA. The CDR3 covers 12 residues. In DNA, the CDR3 is TGCAGCACAGGGACAGAGTACAATGAGCAGTTCTTC. Its translation is CSTGTEYNEQFF.

The chain has TRBV4-1 and TRBJ2-4, with no clear D. The CDR3 contains 16 residues. The V gene lost 2 bases and the J gene lost 5 bases, with 16 bases spanning the gap. CDR1 is MGHRA, CDR2 YSYEKL, per germline. The CDR3 nucleotides read TGCGCCAGCAGCCAAACGGCCCTAGGGTCGGAAAACATTCAGTACTTC. The encoded protein is CASSQTALGSENIQYF.

This rearrangement joins TRBV9 to TRBJ2-1; TRBD1 agrees at 7 bases. The last part of the DNA fits TRBJ2-7 better; the J call may be wrong. The CDR3 sequence is 15 residues long. Germline CDR1 is SGDLS and CDR2 is YYNGEE. The CDR3 bases are TGTGCCAGCAGCGTAGCCGCTGGGACAGCTTACGAGCAGTACTTC. This translates into CASSVAAGTAYEQYF.

The rearrangement uses TRBV29-1 and TRBJ2-4; a possible D gene is TRBD2 (6 bases). The CDR3 totals 12 residues. Germline CDR1 reads SQVTM; CDR2 reads ANQGSEA. Trimming stripped 6 bases from V and 9 bases from J, with 15 bases between. Here the CDR3 DNA reads TGCAGCGTGGAACGGCAGGAGGGCATTCAGTACTTC. It is translated as CSVERQEGIQYF.

The chain combines TRBV4-1 with TRBJ1-2; 9 positions match TRBD1. Germline V gene lookup returns CDR1 MGHRA and CDR2 YSYEKL. The CDR3 loop spans 15 amino acids. V was clipped by 4 bases and J by 7 bases; unmatched bases: 10. CDR3 region: CASSPGRGQGGGYTF. The CDR3 DNA follows: TGCGCCAGCAGCCCGGGGAGGGGACAGGGTGGTGGCTACACCTTC.

The chain has TRBV7-9 and TRBJ1-1; the D is unclear. CDR3 length: 15 amino acids. Germline-derived CDR1 and CDR2 are SEHNR and FQNEAQ (reference sequence). The V end lost 5 bases, the J end lost 1 base, and 14 bases lay between the germline ends. The CDR3 DNA reads as TGTGCCAGCAGCCCCTCAGGAGCTTCGAACACTGAAGCTTTCTTT. Translating it yields CASSPSGASNTEAFF.

CDR3 DNA sequence: TGTGCCAGCAGTCCATCACTAGCGGGGCTAAACAATGAGCAGTTCTTC. It is translated as CASSPSLAGLNNEQFF. This rearrangement joins TRBV6-2 or TRBV6-3 to TRBJ2-5; TRBD2 agrees at 10 bases. The DNA end is a closer match to TRBJ2-1, so the J assignment may be wrong. The germline gives CDR1 MNHEY, CDR2 SVGEGT. The CDR3 sequence is 16 residues long.

This clonotype has just a few counts. V gene TRBV20-1 combines with J gene TRBJ2-5, with 10 bases fitting TRBD2. CDR3 size: 15 residues. V dropped 2 bases and J dropped 1; count of bases not matched to a gene: 4. Germline CDR1 reads DFQATT; CDR2 reads SNEGSKA (reference sequence). As DNA, the CDR3 is TGCAGTGCTAGACCCAGCGGGGGGGCCCAAGAGACCCAGTACTTC. This sequence encodes CSARPSGGAQETQYF.